This T cell receptor (beta chain) was profiled in a study of cytomegalovirus exposure and HLA in healthy donors. Study-wide context: HLA-typed donors were the source of some 80 million unique TCRs, which an early data release held. Broader study findings: In a later analysis, TCR beta V- and J-gene trimming was associated with a missense DCLRE1C variant. Among TCR beta chains, those listed as cytomegalovirus-associated numbered fewer than 200.

13 Jbeta primers and 60 Vbeta primers were used for the PCR. The assay was immunoSEQ multiplex PCR, and TCRdb's table has in-frame clones only and misses some. The top ten clones hold 6.1% of a sample with roughly 100,000 clones, 83% of them seen once. The CDR3 totals 15 residues. V trimming: 5 bases; J trimming: 5 bases; junction bases outside the gene matches: 7. Germline CDR1 and CDR2: SGHAT and FQNNGV. This clone has just a few counts. Its antigen is not identified. The rearrangement uses TRBV11-2 and TRBJ2-5; 11 positions agree with TRBD2. This clonotype originated in a man between 18 and 35 years old in good health and CMV-seronegative. The sequenced sample consisted of PBMCs. The CDR3 protein is CASSVSGRARETQYF. The DNA of the CDR3 is TGTGCCAGCAGCGTTAGCGGGAGGGCCCGGGAGACCCAGTACTTC. Using reference TRBV11-2 and TRBJ2-5 for the parts outside the CDR3, the full variable domain is EAGVAQSPRYKIIEKRQSVAFWCNPISGHATLYWYQQILGQGPKLLIQFQNNGVVDDSQLPKDRFSAERLKGVDSTLKIQPAKLEDSAVYLCASSVSGRARETQYFGPGTRLLVL.